This T cell receptor (beta chain) appears in the sequencing data of a study of blood T cell repertoires in COVID-19. The overall study: The analysed material was cDNA or gDNA that came from T cells, B-cell-depleted T cells, or PBMCs.

Participants spanned ages about 18 to 89 years and resided in about two dozen US areas. The assay was immunoSEQ multiplex PCR, and TCRdb's table has in-frame clones only and misses some. The table shows 350,000 to 500,000 clones, with nearly 90% occurring only once. Losses at the gene ends were 5 bases for V and 4 bases for J; bases not matched to a gene: 10. This CDR3 has 15 residues. Germline V gene sequence: CDR1 SNHLY, CDR2 FYNNEI. The chain carries TRBV2 and TRBJ2-5; 7 bases map to TRBD1. The receptor's source is a woman between 18 and 30 years old who had been exposed to COVID-19. The sequencing sample was made of PBMCs or T cells enriched from blood (not recorded which). The CDR3 DNA reads TGTGCCAGCAGTTACTTGACAGGGTTCGTAGAGACCCAGTACTTC. Its translation: CASSYLTGFVETQYF.